This T cell receptor (beta chain) was identified during a study of shared clonotypes between healthy human individuals. V gave up 8 bases and J gave up 1 base; unmatched junction bases: 6. The CDR3 length is 14 residues. The germline CDR1 and CDR2 sequences are ENHRY and SYGVKD. CD45RA-negative memory and CD45RA+ naive subsets were split from the CD4+ cells. This table comes from immunoSEQ multiplex PCR, and its TCRdb copy is limited to in-frame clones, with some not included. The top ten hold over 1% of the sample, which has some 1.4 million clones, roughly 95% seen once. The chain employs TRBV10-3 and TRBJ2-7; 9 nucleotides align to TRBD2. Sequencing used naive CD4+ T cells sorted from blood. Subset: CD45RA+ positively selected. The receptor comes from a man aged 25-40 years in good health. The CDR3, as DNA: TGTGCCATCTCGTCTCTAGCGGGGTCCTACGAGCAGTACTTC. This gives the protein CAISSLAGSYEQYF.